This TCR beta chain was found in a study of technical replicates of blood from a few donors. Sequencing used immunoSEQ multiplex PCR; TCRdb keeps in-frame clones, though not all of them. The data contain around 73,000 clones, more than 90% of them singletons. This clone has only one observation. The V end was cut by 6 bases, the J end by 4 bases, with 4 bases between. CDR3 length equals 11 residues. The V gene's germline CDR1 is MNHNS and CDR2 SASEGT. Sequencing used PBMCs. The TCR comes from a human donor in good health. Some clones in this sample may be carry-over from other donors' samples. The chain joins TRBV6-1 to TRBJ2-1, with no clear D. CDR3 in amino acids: CASREYNEQFF. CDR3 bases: TGTGCCAGCAGGGAGTACAATGAGCAGTTCTTC.